Each of the 20 T cell receptor beta chains below was sequenced from the same sample in a study of CD8 T cells in ankylosing spondylitis. The study's findings and limits: Ankylosing spondylitis blood seemed to carry a telltale TCR beta motif made of several highly homologous variants.

Antigen specificity for these receptors is unknown. One entry per CDR3 protein results from TCRdb running MiXCR on the 5' RACE reads. The repertoire holds roughly 440,000 distinct CDR3 sequences, with 15% to 20% as singletons. The sample taken for sequencing was blood, either unsorted or a sorted T cell fraction (not recorded which). These receptors were obtained from a male donor with ankylosing spondylitis.

This clonotype was seen many times. V and J are TRBV12-3 or TRBV12-4 and TRBJ1-6; D is ambiguous. This CDR3 is built from 13 residues. Trimming took 9 bases from V and 4 from J, leaving 10 bases between them. As DNA, the CDR3 is TGTGCCAGTCGGGCAGCATATAATTCACCCCTCCACTTT. Translating gives CASRAAYNSPLHF.

The gene calls are TRBV28 and TRBJ2-7, with D perhaps TRBD1 (8 bases). The CDR3 sequence is 18 residues long. Germline CDR1 reads MDHEN; CDR2 reads SYDVKM. V was trimmed by 6 bases and J by 2 bases, leaving 26 bases between them. In DNA, the CDR3 is TGTGCCAGCAGGGGAAACCTCGGACAGGGAGGGTTACCCTACGAGCAGTACTTC. Translating it yields CASRGNLGQGGLPYEQYF.

This chain connects TRBV4-1 to TRBJ1-4; no clear D. This CDR3 contains 16 residues. Germline V gene sequence: CDR1 MGHRA, CDR2 YSYEKL. V lost 4 bases and J 0 bases, leaving 12 bases between the germline ends. The CDR3 loop reads CASSRDGTPTNEKLFF. Written as DNA, the CDR3 is TGCGCCAGCAGCCGAGACGGTACCCCAACTAATGAAAAACTGTTTTTT.

The chain has TRBV11-2 and TRBJ2-5, with 12 bases that match TRBD2. CDR3 length: 16 amino acids. V dropped 2 bases and J dropped 4; count of bases not matched to a gene: 5. CDR1 and CDR2 (germline): SGHAT, FQNNGV. The CDR3 reads CASSLLAGGPRETQYF. In DNA form, the CDR3 reads TGTGCCAGCAGCTTACTAGCGGGGGGGCCGAGAGAGACCCAGTACTTC.

Only a few counts were recorded for this clonotype. The chain couples TRBV7-2 to TRBJ1-1, with D possibly matching TRBD1 (5 bases). Per the germline V gene, CDR1 is SGHTA and CDR2 is FQGNSA. The CDR3 contains 13 residues. Trimming pared 3 bases from V and 4 bases from J, leaving 9 bases between. The DNA of the CDR3 is TGTGCCAGCAGCTTCCGAGACAGCACTGAAGCTTTCTTT. This encodes CASSFRDSTEAFF.

This chain links TRBV7-8 with TRBJ1-6; D gene unclear. This CDR3 is built from 15 residues. Trimming stripped 0 bases from V and 4 bases from J, with 7 bases between. CDR1 and CDR2 from the germline V gene are SGHVS and FQNEAQ. The CDR3 is CASSLANGYNSPLHF. In DNA, the CDR3 is TGTGCCAGCAGCTTAGCGAATGGGTATAATTCACCCCTCCACTTT.

This clonotype has more than one count but fewer than ten. The V and J genes are TRBV12-3 or TRBV12-4 and TRBJ1-1, with D uncertain. Trimming left V 3 bases short and J 5 bases short, with 10 bases between. The CDR3 length is 13 residues. This CDR3 reads CASSFYEETEAFF. Here the CDR3 DNA reads TGTGCCAGCAGTTTTTACGAGGAGACTGAAGCTTTCTTT.

This clonotype turned up a few times. The chain has TRBV30 and TRBJ1-1; D is perhaps TRBD1 (6 bases). In germline, CDR1 is GTSNPN, CDR2 SVGIG (reference sequence). Trimming pared 5 bases from V and 8 bases from J, leaving 15 bases between. The CDR3 runs to 12 residues. The CDR3 sequence is CAWGRHQGEAFF. CDR3 DNA: TGTGCCTGGGGCCGGCATCAGGGGGAAGCTTTCTTT. Based on the CDR3 plus reference TRBV30 and TRBJ1-1, the full variable domain is SQTIHQWPATLVQPVGSPLSLECTVEGTSNPNLYWYRQAAGRGLQLLFYSVGIGQISSEVPQNLSASRPQDRQFILSSKKLLLSDSGFYLCAWGRHQGEAFFGQGTRLTVV.

This clonotype has ten or more counts. The gene calls are TRBV4-1 and TRBJ2-1; D ambiguous. The CDR3 sequence is 15 residues long. V lost 0 bases and J 7 bases, leaving 13 bases between the germline ends. Germline V gives CDR1 MGHRA, CDR2 YSYEKL. The DNA of the CDR3 is TGCGCCAGCAGCCAAGATGACTCCCGCCGGAATGAGCAGTTCTTC. Its protein is CASSQDDSRRNEQFF.

This chain connects TRBV9 to TRBJ2-2; 7 bases align to TRBD1. The V segment lost 5 bases and the J segment 2 bases; nucleotides outside the gene matches: 3. The CDR3 has 14 amino acids. CDR1 and CDR2 from the germline V gene are SGDLS and YYNGEE. The CDR3 DNA follows: TGTGCCAGCAGGGGGGACAGTAACACCGGGGAGCTGTTTTTT. It is translated as CASRGDSNTGELFF. The whole variable domain, filled in from reference TRBV9 and TRBJ2-2, reads DSGVTQTPKHLITATGQRVTLRCSPRSGDLSVYWYQQSLDQGLQFLIQYYNGEERAKGNILERFSAQQFPDLHSELNLSSLELGDSALYFCASRGDSNTGELFFGEGSRLTVL.

The CDR3 reads CASSPSGGRNTEAFF. CDR3 DNA: TGTGCCAGCAGCCCCTCAGGGGGCCGAAACACTGAAGCTTTCTTT. The chain joins TRBV7-2 to TRBJ1-1; 8 bases match TRBD1. CDR3 length: 15 residues. Germline V lookup: CDR1 SGHTA, CDR2 FQGNSA. V lost 5 bases to trimming and J lost 2 bases; unmatched junction nucleotides: 7.

The V gene is TRBV11-3, the J gene TRBJ1-1, with unresolved D. Germline CDR1 reads SGHNT; CDR2 reads YENEEA. This CDR3 spans 13 amino acids. The V end lost 0 bases, the J end lost 10 bases, and 12 bases lay between the germline ends. The CDR3 bases are TGTGCCAGCAGCTTAGATGGTGGGAGGCGAGCTTTCTTT. Translation: CASSLDGGRRAFF.

This clonotype was seen a few times. The chain employs TRBV7-2 and TRBJ1-3; D gene uncertain. The V gene's germline CDR1 is SGHTA and CDR2 FQGNSA. The CDR3 is made up of 13 amino acids. V lost 2 bases and J 3 bases, leaving 5 bases between the germline ends. The CDR3: CASSLSGGNTIYF. In DNA, the CDR3 is TGTGCCAGCAGCTTATCTGGTGGAAACACCATATATTTT.

This clonotype was found a few times. This sequence joins TRBV7-9 and TRBJ2-2; no reliable D call. Germline lookup yields CDR1 SEHNR and CDR2 FQNEAQ (reference sequence). The CDR3 sequence is 15 residues long. The V end lost 1 base, the J end lost 7 bases, and 13 bases lay between the germline ends. The DNA of the CDR3 is TGTGCCAGCAGCTTAGGAGACGGGTCAGGCGGGGAGCTGTTTTTT. Translating it yields CASSLGDGSGGELFF. The entire variable domain, with the rest obtained from reference TRBV7-9 and TRBJ2-2, is as follows: DTGVSQNPRHKITKRGQNVTFRCDPISEHNRLYWYRQTLGQGPEFLTYFQNEAQLEKSRLLSDRFSAERPKGSFSTLEIQRTEQGDSAMYLCASSLGDGSGGELFFGEGSRLTVL.

The genes are TRBV25-1 and TRBJ2-7; a possible D gene is TRBD2 (6 bases). V was clipped by 1 base and J by 2 bases, with 15 bases between them. The CDR3 covers 16 residues. Germline V gene data show CDR1 as MGHDK and CDR2 as SYGVNS. CDR3 loop: CASSESPGAGTYEQYF. The CDR3 DNA reads as TGTGCCAGCAGTGAATCTCCGGGCGCGGGAACCTACGAGCAGTACTTC.

This clonotype was recorded a few times. This chain joins TRBV15 and TRBJ2-1, with 10 bases lining up with TRBD2. The junction had 3 bases not matched to a gene; V was cut back by 5 bases and J by 2 bases. Germline loops: CDR1 LNHNV, CDR2 YYDKDF (reference sequence). This CDR3 region has 15 residues. The CDR3 protein is CATSSLAGTYNEQFF. DNA of the CDR3: TGTGCCACCAGCTCACTAGCGGGGACCTACAATGAGCAGTTCTTC.

The chain joins TRBV28 to TRBJ2-7, with TRBD2 matching 10 bases. The germline V gene encodes CDR1 MDHEN and CDR2 SYDVKM. This CDR3 comprises 15 residues. V shed 5 bases and J 5 bases; nucleotides not matched to a gene: 9. CDR3 sequence reads: CASSGRPSGSHEQYF. In DNA, the CDR3 is TGTGCCAGCAGTGGGCGGCCTAGCGGGAGCCACGAGCAGTACTTC.

This clonotype showed up many times. The chain has TRBV10-2 and TRBJ1-5; a possible D gene is TRBD1 (5 bases). V lost 0 bases and J lost 4, with 7 bases in between. The CDR3 is made up of 14 amino acids. Germline V gene data show CDR1 as WSHSY and CDR2 as SAAADI. The CDR3 loop reads CASSESGVNQPQHF. As DNA, the CDR3 is TGCGCCAGCAGTGAGTCAGGGGTTAATCAGCCCCAGCATTTT.

The V call is TRBV7-6, the J call TRBJ2-3; 11 bases are a match to TRBD2. With V trimmed by 5 bases and J by 6 bases, 13 bases remained unmatched. The germline V gene has CDR1 SGHVS and CDR2 FNYEAQ. The CDR3 covers 17 residues. The CDR3 sequence: CASSKETSGVPGDTQYF. In DNA, the CDR3 is TGTGCCAGCAGCAAAGAGACTAGCGGGGTCCCGGGGGATACGCAGTATTTT.

Ten or more counts support this clonotype. This rearrangement joins TRBV4-1 to TRBJ1-4, with D uncertain. The CDR3 loop spans 15 amino acids. Germline V lookup: CDR1 MGHRA, CDR2 YSYEKL. V was cut by 0 bases and J by 7 bases, with 12 bases left in between. CDR3 amino acids: CASSQEGGRPEKLFF. In nucleotides, the CDR3 is TGCGCCAGCAGCCAAGAGGGCGGGAGGCCTGAAAAACTGTTTTTT.